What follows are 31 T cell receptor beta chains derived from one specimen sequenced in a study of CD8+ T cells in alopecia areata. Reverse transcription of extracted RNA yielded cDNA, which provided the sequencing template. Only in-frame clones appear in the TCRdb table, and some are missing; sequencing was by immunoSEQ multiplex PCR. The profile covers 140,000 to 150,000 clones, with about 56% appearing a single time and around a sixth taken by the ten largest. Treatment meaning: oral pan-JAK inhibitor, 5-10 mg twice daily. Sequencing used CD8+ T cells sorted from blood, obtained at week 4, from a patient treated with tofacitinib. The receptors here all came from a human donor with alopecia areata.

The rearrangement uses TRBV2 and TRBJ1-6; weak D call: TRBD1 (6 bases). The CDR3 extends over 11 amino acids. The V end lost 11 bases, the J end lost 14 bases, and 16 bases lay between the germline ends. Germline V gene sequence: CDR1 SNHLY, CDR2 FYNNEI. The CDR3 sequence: CARLTGKSLHF. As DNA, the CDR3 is TGTGCCCGCCTTACAGGGAAGTCCCTCCACTTT.

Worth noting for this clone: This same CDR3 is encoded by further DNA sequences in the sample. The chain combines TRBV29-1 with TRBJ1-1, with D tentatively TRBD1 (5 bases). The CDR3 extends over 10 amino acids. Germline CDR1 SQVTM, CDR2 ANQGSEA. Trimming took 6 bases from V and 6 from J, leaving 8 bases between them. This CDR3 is CSVQGAEAFF. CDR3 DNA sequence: TGCAGCGTCCAGGGTGCTGAAGCTTTCTTT.

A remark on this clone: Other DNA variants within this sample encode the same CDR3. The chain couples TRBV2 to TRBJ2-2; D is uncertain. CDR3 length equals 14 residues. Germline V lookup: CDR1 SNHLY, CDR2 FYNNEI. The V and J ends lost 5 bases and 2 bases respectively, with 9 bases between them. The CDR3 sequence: CASSTTENTGELFF. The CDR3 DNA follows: TGTGCCAGCAGTACGACGGAAAACACCGGGGAGCTGTTTTTT. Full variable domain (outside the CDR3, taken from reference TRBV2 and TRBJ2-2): EPEVTQTPSHQVTQMGQEVILRCVPISNHLYFYWYRQILGQKVEFLVSFYNNEISEKSEIFDDQFSVERPDGSNFTLKIRSTKLEDSAMYFCASSTTENTGELFFGEGSRLTVL.

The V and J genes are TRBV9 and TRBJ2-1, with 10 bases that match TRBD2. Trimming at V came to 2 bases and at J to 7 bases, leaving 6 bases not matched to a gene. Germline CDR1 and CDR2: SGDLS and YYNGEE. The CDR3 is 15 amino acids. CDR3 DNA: TGTGCCAGCAGCGTTCTAGCGGGGGACGGGAATGAGCAGTTCTTC. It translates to CASSVLAGDGNEQFF.

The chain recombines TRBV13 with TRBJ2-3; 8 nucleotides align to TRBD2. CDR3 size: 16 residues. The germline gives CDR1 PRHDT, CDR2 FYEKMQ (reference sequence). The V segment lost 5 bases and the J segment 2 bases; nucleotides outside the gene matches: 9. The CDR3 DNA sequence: TGTGCCAGCAGCCAAAGACTAGCGCGAGCCACAGATACGCAGTATTTT. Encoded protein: CASSQRLARATDTQYF.

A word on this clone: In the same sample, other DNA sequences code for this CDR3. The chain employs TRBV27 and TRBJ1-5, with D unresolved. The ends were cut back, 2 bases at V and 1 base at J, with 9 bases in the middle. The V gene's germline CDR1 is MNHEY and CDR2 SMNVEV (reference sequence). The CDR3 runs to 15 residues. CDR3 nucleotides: TGTGCCAGCAGTTTAGGTAGTGGGAGCAATCAGCCCCAGCATTTT. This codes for CASSLGSGSNQPQHF.

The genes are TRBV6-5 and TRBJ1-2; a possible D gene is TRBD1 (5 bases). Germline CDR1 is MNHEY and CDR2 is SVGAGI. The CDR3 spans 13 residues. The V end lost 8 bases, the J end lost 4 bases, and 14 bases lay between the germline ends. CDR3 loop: CASFTVQGYGYTF. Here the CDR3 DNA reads TGTGCCAGCTTCACGGTGCAGGGCTATGGCTACACCTTC.

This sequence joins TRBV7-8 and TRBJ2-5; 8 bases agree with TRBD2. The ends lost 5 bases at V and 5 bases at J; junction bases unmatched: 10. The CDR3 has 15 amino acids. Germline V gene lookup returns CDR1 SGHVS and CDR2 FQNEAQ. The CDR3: CASSSRAGDGETQYF. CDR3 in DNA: TGTGCCAGCAGCAGTAGAGCGGGGGACGGTGAGACCCAGTACTTC.

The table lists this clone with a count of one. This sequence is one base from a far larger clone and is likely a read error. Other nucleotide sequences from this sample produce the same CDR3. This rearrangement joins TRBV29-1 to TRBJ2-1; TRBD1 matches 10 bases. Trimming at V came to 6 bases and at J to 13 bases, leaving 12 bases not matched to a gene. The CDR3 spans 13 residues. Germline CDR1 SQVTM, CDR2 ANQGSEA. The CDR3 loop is CSVGTGEEGEQFF. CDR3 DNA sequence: TGCAGCGTAGGGACAGGGGAGGAAGGTGAACAGTTCTTC.

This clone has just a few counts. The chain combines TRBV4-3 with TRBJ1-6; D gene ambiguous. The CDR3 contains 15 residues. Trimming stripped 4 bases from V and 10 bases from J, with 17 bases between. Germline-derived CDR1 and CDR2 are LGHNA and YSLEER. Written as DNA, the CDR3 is TGCGCCAGCAGCCGGGTTGCGGGTGAGGGATCACCCCTCCACTTT. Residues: CASSRVAGEGSPLHF.

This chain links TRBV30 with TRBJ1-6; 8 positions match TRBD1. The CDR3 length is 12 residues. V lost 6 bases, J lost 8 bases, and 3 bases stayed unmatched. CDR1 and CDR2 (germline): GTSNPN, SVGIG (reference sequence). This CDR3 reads CACQGADSPLHF. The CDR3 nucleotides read TGTGCCTGTCAGGGGGCGGATTCACCCCTCCACTTT.

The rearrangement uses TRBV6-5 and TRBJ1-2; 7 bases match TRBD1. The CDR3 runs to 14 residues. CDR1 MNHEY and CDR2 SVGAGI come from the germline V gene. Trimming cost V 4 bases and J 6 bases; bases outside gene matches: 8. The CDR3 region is CASSSLGQWDGYTF. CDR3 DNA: TGTGCCAGCAGTTCATTGGGACAGTGGGATGGCTACACCTTC.

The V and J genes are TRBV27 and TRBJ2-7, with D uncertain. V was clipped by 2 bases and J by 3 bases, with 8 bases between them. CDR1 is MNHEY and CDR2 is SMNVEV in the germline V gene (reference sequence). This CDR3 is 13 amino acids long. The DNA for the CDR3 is TGTGCCAGCAGTTTAGACTGGAGCTACGAGCAGTACTTC. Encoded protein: CASSLDWSYEQYF.

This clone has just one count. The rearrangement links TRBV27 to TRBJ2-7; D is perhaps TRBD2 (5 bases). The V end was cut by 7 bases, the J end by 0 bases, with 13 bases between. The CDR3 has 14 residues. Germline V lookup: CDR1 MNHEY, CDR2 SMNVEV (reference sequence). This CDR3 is CASTKVGSSYEQYF. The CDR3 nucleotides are TGTGCCAGCACCAAAGTGGGGAGCTCCTACGAGCAGTACTTC.

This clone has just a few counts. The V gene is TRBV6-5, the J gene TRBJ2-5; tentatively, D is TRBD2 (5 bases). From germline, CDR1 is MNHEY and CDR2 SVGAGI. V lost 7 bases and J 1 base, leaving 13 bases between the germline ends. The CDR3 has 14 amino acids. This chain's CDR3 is CASTKEGLQETQYF. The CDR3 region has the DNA TGTGCCAGCACAAAGGAAGGACTCCAAGAGACCCAGTACTTC.

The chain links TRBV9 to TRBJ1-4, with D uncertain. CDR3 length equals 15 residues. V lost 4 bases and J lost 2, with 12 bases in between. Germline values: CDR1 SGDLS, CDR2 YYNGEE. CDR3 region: CASSPVVSTNEKLFF. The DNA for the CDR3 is TGTGCCAGCAGCCCGGTGGTATCGACTAATGAAAAACTGTTTTTT.

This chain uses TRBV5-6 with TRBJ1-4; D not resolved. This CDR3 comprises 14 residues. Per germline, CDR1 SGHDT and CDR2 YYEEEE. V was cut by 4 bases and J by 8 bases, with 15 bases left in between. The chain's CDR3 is CASSLLPDGEKLFF. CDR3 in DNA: TGTGCCAGCAGCCTCCTTCCGGACGGGGAAAAACTGTTTTTT.

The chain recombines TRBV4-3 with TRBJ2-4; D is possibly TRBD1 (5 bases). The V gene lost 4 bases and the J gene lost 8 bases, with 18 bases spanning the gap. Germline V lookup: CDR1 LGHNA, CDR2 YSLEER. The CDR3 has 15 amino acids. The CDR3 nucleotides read TGCGCCAGCAGCCTGGCAGCAGGGCAAGGAGACATTCAGTACTTC. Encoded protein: CASSLAAGQGDIQYF.

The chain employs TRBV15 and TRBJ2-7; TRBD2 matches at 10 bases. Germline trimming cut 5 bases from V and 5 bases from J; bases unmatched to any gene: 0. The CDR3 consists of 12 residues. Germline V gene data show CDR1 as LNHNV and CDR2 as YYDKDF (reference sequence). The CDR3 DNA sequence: TGTGCCACCAGCGGGACTAGCGACGAGCAGTACTTC. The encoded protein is CATSGTSDEQYF.

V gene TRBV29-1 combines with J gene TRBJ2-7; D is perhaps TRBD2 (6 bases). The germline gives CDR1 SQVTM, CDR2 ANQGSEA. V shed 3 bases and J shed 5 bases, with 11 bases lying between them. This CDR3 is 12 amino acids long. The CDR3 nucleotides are TGCAGCGTTGACAGGGCGGGAAACGAGCAGTACTTC. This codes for CSVDRAGNEQYF.

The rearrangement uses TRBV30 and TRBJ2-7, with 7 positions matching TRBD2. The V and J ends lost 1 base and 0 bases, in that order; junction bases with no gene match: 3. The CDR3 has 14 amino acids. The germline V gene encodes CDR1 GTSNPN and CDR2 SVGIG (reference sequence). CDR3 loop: CAWSDAGDSYEQYF. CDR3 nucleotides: TGTGCCTGGAGTGACGCGGGAGACTCCTACGAGCAGTACTTC.

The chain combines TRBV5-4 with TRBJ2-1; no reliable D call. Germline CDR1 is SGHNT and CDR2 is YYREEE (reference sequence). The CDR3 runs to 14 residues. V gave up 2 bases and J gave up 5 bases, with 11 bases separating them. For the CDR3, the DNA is TGTGCCAGCAGCTTTATAGGCGGAGACAATGAGCAGTTCTTC. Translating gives CASSFIGGDNEQFF.

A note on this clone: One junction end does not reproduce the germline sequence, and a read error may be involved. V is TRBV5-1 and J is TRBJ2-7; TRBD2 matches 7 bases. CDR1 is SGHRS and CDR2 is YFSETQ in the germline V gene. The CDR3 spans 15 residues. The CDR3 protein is CASRLVRGSSYEQYF. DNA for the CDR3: TGCGCCAGCAGATTGGTGCGGGGGTCCTCCTACGAGCAGTACTTC.

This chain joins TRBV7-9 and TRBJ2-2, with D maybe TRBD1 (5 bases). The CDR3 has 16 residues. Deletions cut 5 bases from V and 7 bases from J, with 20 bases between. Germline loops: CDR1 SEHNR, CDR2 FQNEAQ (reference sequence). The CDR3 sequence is CASSPRDSLKVGELFF. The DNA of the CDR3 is TGTGCCAGCAGCCCCAGAGACAGCTTGAAAGTCGGGGAGCTGTTTTTT.

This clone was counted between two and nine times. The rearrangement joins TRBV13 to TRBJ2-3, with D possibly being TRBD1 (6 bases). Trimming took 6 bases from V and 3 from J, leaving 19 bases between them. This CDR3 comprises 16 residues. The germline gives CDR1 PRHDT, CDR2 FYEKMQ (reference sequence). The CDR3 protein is CASRRHRDGETDTQYF. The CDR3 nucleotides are TGTGCCAGCAGGCGGCACAGGGATGGGGAGACAGATACGCAGTATTTT. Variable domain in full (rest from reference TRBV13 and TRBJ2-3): AAGVIQSPRHLIKEKRETATLKCYPIPRHDTVYWYQQGPGQDPQFLISFYEKMQSDKGSIPDRFSAQQFSDYHSELNMSSLELGDSALYFCASRRHRDGETDTQYFGPGTRLTVL.

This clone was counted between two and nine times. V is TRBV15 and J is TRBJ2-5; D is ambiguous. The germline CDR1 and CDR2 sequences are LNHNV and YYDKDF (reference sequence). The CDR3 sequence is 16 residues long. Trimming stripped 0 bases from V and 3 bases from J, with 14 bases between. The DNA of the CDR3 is TGTGCCACCAGCAGAGATCCAGGCCTGAAGGAAGAGACCCAGTACTTC. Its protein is CATSRDPGLKEETQYF.

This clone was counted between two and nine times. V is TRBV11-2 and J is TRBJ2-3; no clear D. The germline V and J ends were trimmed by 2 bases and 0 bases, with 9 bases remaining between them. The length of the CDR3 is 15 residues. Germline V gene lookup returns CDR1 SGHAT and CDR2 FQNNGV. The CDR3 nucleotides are TGTGCCAGCAGCTTACTGGCGATTAGCACAGATACGCAGTATTTT. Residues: CASSLLAISTDTQYF.

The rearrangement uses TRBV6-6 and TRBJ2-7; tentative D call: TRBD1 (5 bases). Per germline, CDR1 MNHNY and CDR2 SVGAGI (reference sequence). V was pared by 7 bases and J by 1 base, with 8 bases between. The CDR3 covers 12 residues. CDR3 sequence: CASTRDSYEQYF. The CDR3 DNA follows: TGTGCCAGCACCAGGGATTCCTACGAGCAGTACTTC.

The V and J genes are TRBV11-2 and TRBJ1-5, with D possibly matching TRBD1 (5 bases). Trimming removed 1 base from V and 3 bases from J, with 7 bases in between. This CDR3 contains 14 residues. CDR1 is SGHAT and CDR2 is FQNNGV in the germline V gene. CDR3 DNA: TGTGCCAGCAGCTTAGGGGGGGACAATCAGCCCCAGCATTTT. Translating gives CASSLGGDNQPQHF.

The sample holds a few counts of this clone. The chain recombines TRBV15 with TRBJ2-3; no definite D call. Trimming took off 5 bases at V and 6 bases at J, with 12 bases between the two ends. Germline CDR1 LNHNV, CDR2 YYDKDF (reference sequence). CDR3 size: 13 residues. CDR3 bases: TGTGCCACCAGCCATCCGCCGGAGGATACGCAGTATTTT. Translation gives CATSHPPEDTQYF. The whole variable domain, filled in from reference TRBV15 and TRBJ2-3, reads DAMVIQNPRYQVTQFGKPVTLSCSQTLNHNVMYWYQQKSSQAPKLLFHYYDKDFNNEADTPDNFQSRRPNTSFCFLDIRSPGLGDTAMYLCATSHPPEDTQYFGPGTRLTVL.

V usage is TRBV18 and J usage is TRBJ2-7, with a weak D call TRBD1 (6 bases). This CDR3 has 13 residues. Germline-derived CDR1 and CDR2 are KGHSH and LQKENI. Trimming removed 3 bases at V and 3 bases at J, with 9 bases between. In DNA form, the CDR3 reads TGTGCCAGCTCACCTCCGGACAGCTACGAGCAGTACTTC. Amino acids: CASSPPDSYEQYF.